This T cell receptor beta chain was sequenced in a study of Ad26.COV2.S vaccination and SARS-CoV-2 variants. Regarding the study as a whole: The breadth of spike-specific CD8+ and CD4+ T cell responses after vaccination was reportedly substantial.

On this clone itself: Its antigen is as yet unknown.

The CDR3 is 16 amino acids. The junction had 12 bases not matched to a gene; V was cut back by 5 bases and J by 4 bases. The germline V gene encodes CDR1 LGHDT and CDR2 YNNKEL (reference sequence). This sample's treatment: roughly 20 received Ad26.COV2.S at low or high dose, single or two shots; 5 received placebo; per-sample allocation not given. The study sampled participants on day 63 after the first vaccine or placebo injection. Sequencing was performed with immunoSEQ multiplex PCR; in TCRdb, only in-frame clones are kept and a portion is missing. The repertoire holds some 350,000 clones, with approximately 81% as singletons.

This clonotype was sampled from a person between 18 and 65 years old who received the Ad26.COV2.S COVID-19 vaccine or a placebo. V is TRBV3-1 (or the pseudogene TRBV3-2) and J is TRBJ2-5; 8 positions agree with TRBD2. Sequencing was performed on peripheral blood, taken in a trial of Ad26.COV2.S vaccine versus placebo. The CDR3 DNA reads as TGTGCCAGCAGCAAAAGGACTAGCCAGGGAGGAGAGACCCAGTACTTC. Protein product: CASSKRTSQGGETQYF.